This entry lists 14 T cell receptor beta chains sequenced from one sample in a study of untreated major depressive disorder. Whole-study results and caveats: Compared with controls, depressed patients showed more TRBV05-01 (Vbeta 5.1) usage in CD4+ T cells.

Clones were sequenced by immunoSEQ multiplex PCR, and TCRdb holds only the in-frame ones, with some missing. The sample holds about 19,000 clones, more than 90% seen once. No antigen is known for these receptors. Sequencing input: CD4+ T cells from PBMCs. The receptors originated from a woman between 40 and 50 years old with major depressive disorder.

V and J are TRBV7-2 and TRBJ2-6; D possibly corresponds to TRBD2 (5 bases). Germline V lookup: CDR1 SGHTA, CDR2 FQGNSA. V lost 3 bases and J lost 5, with 20 bases in between. This CDR3 region has 18 residues. The CDR3 loop reads CASSLEAGPFEWANVLTF. For the CDR3, the DNA is TGTGCCAGCAGCTTGGAGGCAGGACCTTTCGAATGGGCCAACGTCCTGACTTTC.

V gene TRBV25-1 combines with J gene TRBJ2-2, with D perhaps matching TRBD1 (5 bases). The germline gives CDR1 MGHDK, CDR2 SYGVNS. The CDR3 loop spans 14 amino acids. Trimming removed 10 bases at V and 1 base at J, with 13 bases between. The CDR3 reads CATEKTVNTGELFF. The CDR3 coding sequence is TGTGCCACCGAGAAGACAGTGAACACCGGGGAGCTGTTTTTT. Drawing the rest from reference TRBV25-1 and TRBJ2-2, the complete variable domain is EADIYQTPRYLVIGTGKKITLECSQTMGHDKMYWYQQDPGMELHLIHYSYGVNSTEKGDLSSESTVSRIRTEHFPLTLESARPSHTSQYLCATEKTVNTGELFFGEGSRLTVL.

The chain is built from TRBV5-6 and TRBJ1-3, with 8 bases fitting TRBD1. The CDR3 is made up of 17 amino acids. Losses at the gene ends were 2 bases for V and 3 bases for J; bases not matched to a gene: 10. Germline CDR1 reads SGHDT; CDR2 reads YYEEEE. The CDR3 here is CASSLPLGQGFGNTIYF. The CDR3 DNA reads TGTGCCAGCAGCTTACCCCTTGGACAGGGTTTTGGAAACACCATATATTTT. Full variable domain (outside the CDR3, taken from reference TRBV5-6 and TRBJ1-3): DAGVTQSPTHLIKTRGQQVTLRCSPKSGHDTVSWYQQALGQGPQFIFQYYEEEERQRGNFPDRFSGHQFPNYSSELNVNALLLGDSALYLCASSLPLGQGFGNTIYFGEGSWLTVV.

The chain employs TRBV6-5 and TRBJ2-4; D perhaps matches TRBD2 (7 bases). The CDR3 is made up of 14 amino acids. Germline V gene lookup returns CDR1 MNHEY and CDR2 SVGAGI. Trimming removed 6 bases at V and 6 bases at J, with 15 bases between. As DNA, the CDR3 is TGTGCCAGCAGGAAGGGGGGGGCGGGAAACATTCAGTACTTC. Its translation: CASRKGGAGNIQYF.

This clone was recorded once. V gene TRBV5-1 combines with J gene TRBJ1-2, with unresolved D. Between the trimmed V and J ends, which lost 0 bases and 3 bases, there was a span of 12 bases. Germline CDR1 reads SGHRS; CDR2 reads YFSETQ. CDR3 length: 15 residues. CDR3 DNA sequence: TGCGCCAGCAGCTTGGGATCTACGGGTGACTATGGCTACACCTTC. Encoded protein: CASSLGSTGDYGYTF.

V and J are TRBV7-3 and TRBJ2-2, with TRBD2 matching 10 bases. CDR3 length: 17 residues. Germline CDR1 and CDR2: SGHTA and FQGTGA. After removal of 5 bases from V and 6 bases from J, the junction contained 12 bases not matched to a gene. The CDR3 coding sequence is TGTGCCAGCAGCCCTGGGACTAGCGACGTATCCCCCGGGGAGCTGTTTTTT. This sequence encodes CASSPGTSDVSPGELFF.

The rearrangement uses TRBV7-8 and TRBJ1-2; 9 bases line up with TRBD1. This CDR3 region has 16 residues. Trimming removed 1 base from V and 7 bases from J; junction bases left unmatched: 10. The germline gives CDR1 SGHVS, CDR2 FQNEAQ. The CDR3 spells CASSLVIRTGVTGYTF. CDR3 DNA sequence: TGTGCCAGCAGCTTAGTGATTAGGACAGGGGTTACTGGCTACACCTTC.

V and J are TRBV7-3 and TRBJ2-1; TRBD1 matches at 7 bases. V was clipped by 3 bases and J by 6 bases; unmatched bases: 11. CDR1 is SGHTA and CDR2 is FQGTGA in the germline V gene. The length of the CDR3 is 16 residues. CDR3 bases: TGTGCCAGCAGCTTCCCAGACAGGGAGTGGCTCAATGAGCAGTTCTTC. This codes for CASSFPDREWLNEQFF.

V is TRBV5-1 and J is TRBJ2-6; no firm D call. The CDR3 length is 14 residues. Between the trimmed V and J ends, which lost 4 bases and 1 base, there was a span of 6 bases. Germline V lookup: CDR1 SGHRS, CDR2 YFSETQ. CDR3 DNA sequence: TGCGCCAGCAGCGCCCCTTCTGGGGCCAACGTCCTGACTTTC. This sequence encodes CASSAPSGANVLTF.

The chain combines TRBV6-5 with TRBJ1-2; TRBD1 matches 9 bases. The CDR3 is made up of 14 amino acids. J gave up 2 bases and V 4 bases, and 2 bases lay outside the gene matches. Germline CDR1 MNHEY, CDR2 SVGAGI. The CDR3 here is CASSLQGANYGYTF. The CDR3 DNA reads TGTGCCAGCAGTTTACAGGGGGCCAACTATGGCTACACCTTC.

CDR3 coding DNA: TGTGCCAGCAGTCCCTTCGAAAGGGAACGTAGAGAGCAGTACTTC. This codes for CASSPFERERREQYF. This chain uses TRBV5-5 with TRBJ2-7; D call uncertain. CDR1 SGHKS and CDR2 YYEKEE come from the germline V gene (reference sequence). The germline V and J ends were trimmed by 5 bases and 7 bases, with 22 bases remaining between them. The CDR3 is made up of 15 amino acids.

V and J are TRBV2 and TRBJ2-5; the match to TRBD1 covers 7 bases. The CDR3 length is 16 residues. The germline gives CDR1 SNHLY, CDR2 FYNNEI. The junction had 12 bases not matched to a gene; V was cut back by 6 bases and J by 2 bases. CDR3 sequence: CASRKSLRDSQETQYF. The DNA of the CDR3 is TGTGCCAGCAGGAAAAGCCTCCGGGACAGTCAAGAGACCCAGTACTTC. The full variable domain, in which reference TRBV2 and TRBJ2-5 provide the parts outside the CDR3, is EPEVTQTPSHQVTQMGQEVILRCVPISNHLYFYWYRQILGQKVEFLVSFYNNEISEKSEIFDDQFSVERPDGSNFTLKIRSTKLEDSAMYFCASRKSLRDSQETQYFGPGTRLLVL.

CDR3 loop: CASSIYRNTEAFF. The CDR3 DNA is TGTGCCAGCAGCATTTATAGGAACACTGAAGCTTTCTTT. This chain joins TRBV11-2 and TRBJ1-1; D remains ambiguous. This CDR3 is 13 amino acids long. Deletions cut 5 bases from V and 1 base from J, with 8 bases between. CDR1 and CDR2 from the germline V gene are SGHAT and FQNNGV.

This sequence joins TRBV4-1 and TRBJ1-1; D not resolved. Germline V gives CDR1 MGHRA, CDR2 YSYEKL. The length of the CDR3 is 12 residues. Deletions cut 3 bases from V and 2 bases from J, with 4 bases between. The CDR3, as DNA: TGCGCCAGCAGCCACCCTAACACTGAAGCTTTCTTT. This codes for CASSHPNTEAFF.